This T cell receptor (beta chain) originates from a study of OX40 agonist ivuxolimab in advanced cancers. Study-wide context: Ivuxolimab, an agonistic anti-OX40 (CD134) antibody, was given to patients.

As concerns this clone: Antigen unknown.

Study-wide results and limits: Normalized T-cell clonal expansion was also low in some nonresponders.

Exclusion applied to patients with autoimmune disease history or systemic immunosuppression. The data were produced by immunoSEQ multiplex PCR, yet TCRdb's version contains in-frame clones alone and is incomplete. The sample yields around 45,000 clones, 88% seen once. CDR3 size: 16 residues. The germline V gene encodes CDR1 LNHDA and CDR2 SQIVND (reference sequence). Trimming took off 1 base at V and 1 base at J, with 13 bases between the two ends. The receptor's source is an adult with an advanced solid tumor such as melanoma, head and neck, liver or kidney cancer. The chain recombines TRBV19 with TRBJ2-5; weak D call: TRBD1 (6 bases). The input for sequencing was CD4+ or CD8+ T cells sorted from blood, taken in a trial of the OX40 agonist ivuxolimab. CDR3 residues: CASSIGRTAAQETQYF. The CDR3 coding sequence is TGTGCCAGTAGTATAGGTCGGACAGCCGCCCAAGAGACCCAGTACTTC. The full variable domain, rest sourced from reference TRBV19 and TRBJ2-5, is DGGITQSPKYLFRKEGQNVTLSCEQNLNHDAMYWYRQDPGQGLRLIYYSQIVNDFQKGDIAEGYSVSREKKESFPLTVTSAQKNPTAFYLCASSIGRTAAQETQYFGPGTRLLVL.